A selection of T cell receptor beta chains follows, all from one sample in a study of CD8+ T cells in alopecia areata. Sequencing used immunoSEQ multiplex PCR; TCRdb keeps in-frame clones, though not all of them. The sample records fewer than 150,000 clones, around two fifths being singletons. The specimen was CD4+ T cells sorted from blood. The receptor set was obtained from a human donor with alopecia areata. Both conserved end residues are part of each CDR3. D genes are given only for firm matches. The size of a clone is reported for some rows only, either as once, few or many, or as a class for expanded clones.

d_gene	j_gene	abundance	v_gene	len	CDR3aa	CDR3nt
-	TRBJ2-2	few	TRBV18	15	CASSRTEAGSGELFF	TGTGCCAGCTCCCGGACAGAGGCGGGATCCGGGGAGCTGTTTTTT
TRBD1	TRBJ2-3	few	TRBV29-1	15	CSVEVGQGVTDTQYF	TGCAGCGTTGAAGTGGGACAGGGGGTCACAGATACGCAGTATTTT
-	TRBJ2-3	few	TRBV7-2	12	CASSPDGRTQYF	TGTGCCAGCAGCCCCGACGGGCGGACGCAGTATTTT
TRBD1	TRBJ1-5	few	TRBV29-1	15	CSSNRRGNSNQPQHF	TGCAGCTCCAACCGCAGGGGGAATAGCAATCAGCCCCAGCATTTT
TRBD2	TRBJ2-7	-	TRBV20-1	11	CSAGGIYEQYF	TGCAGTGCCGGGGGGATCTACGAGCAGTACTTC
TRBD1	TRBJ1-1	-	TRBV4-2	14	CASSPTGGRTEAFF	TGTGCCAGCAGCCCAACAGGGGGGCGGACTGAAGCTTTCTTT
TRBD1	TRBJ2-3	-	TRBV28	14	CASRWTGRTDTQYF	TGTGCCAGCAGATGGACAGGCCGCACAGATACGCAGTATTTT
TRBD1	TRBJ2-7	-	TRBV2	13	CASSGQGEAEQYF	TGTGCCAGCAGTGGACAGGGGGAGGCCGAGCAGTACTTC
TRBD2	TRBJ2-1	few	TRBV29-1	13	CSFSSGVYNEQFF	TGCAGCTTCTCGAGCGGGGTCTACAATGAGCAGTTCTTC
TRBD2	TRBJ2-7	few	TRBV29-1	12	CSAGGGAYEQYF	TGCAGCGCGGGAGGAGGTGCCTACGAGCAGTACTTC
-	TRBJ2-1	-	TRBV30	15	CAWSREVKRINEQFF	TGTGCCTGGAGCAGGGAAGTCAAGCGTATCAATGAGCAGTTCTTC
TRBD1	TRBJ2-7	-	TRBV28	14	CASSTGTGAYEQYF	TGTGCCAGCAGTACCGGGACAGGGGCCTACGAGCAGTACTTC
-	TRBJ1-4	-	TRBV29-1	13	CSVRTGLGEKLFF	TGCAGCGTAAGGACGGGATTGGGAGAAAAACTGTTTTTT
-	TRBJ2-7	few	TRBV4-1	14	CASSRTSDSYEQYF	TGCGCCAGCAGCCGGACTTCGGACAGCTACGAGCAGTACTTC
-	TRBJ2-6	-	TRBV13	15	CASSYRVSGANVLTF	TGTGCCAGCTCATACAGGGTCTCTGGGGCCAACGTCCTGACTTTC
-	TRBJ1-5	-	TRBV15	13	CATSRASNQPQHF	TGTGCCACCAGCAGAGCTAGCAATCAGCCCCAGCATTTT
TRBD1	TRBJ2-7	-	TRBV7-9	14	CASSFRQGAGEQYF	TGTGCCAGCAGCTTCCGCCAGGGGGCCGGCGAGCAGTACTTC
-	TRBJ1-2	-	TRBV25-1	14	CASSDPGRRNGYTF	TGTGCCAGCAGTGATCCGGGCAGGAGAAATGGCTACACCTTC
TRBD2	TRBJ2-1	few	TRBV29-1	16	CSVGVSGGAIYNEQFF	TGCAGCGTTGGGGTTAGCGGGGGTGCGATATACAATGAGCAGTTCTTC
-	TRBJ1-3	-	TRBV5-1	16	CASAPGDRYSGNTIYF	TGCGCCAGCGCCCCTGGGGACCGATACTCTGGAAACACCATATATTTT
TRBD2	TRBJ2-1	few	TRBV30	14	CAWRTSGSRYEQFF	TGTGCCTGGCGGACTAGCGGGAGTAGATATGAGCAGTTCTTC
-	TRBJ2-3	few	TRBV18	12	CASSPSGDTQYF	TGTGCCAGCTCCCCCAGCGGAGATACGCAGTATTTT
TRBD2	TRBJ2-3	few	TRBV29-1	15	CSAGKLAGVTDTQYF	TGCAGCGCCGGAAAACTAGCGGGGGTTACAGATACGCAGTATTTT
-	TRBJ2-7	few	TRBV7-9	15	CASSLEAYRTSEQYF	TGTGCCAGCAGCTTAGAAGCGTACAGAACTAGCGAGCAGTACTTC
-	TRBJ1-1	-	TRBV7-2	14	CASNTKTENTEAFF	TGTGCCAGCAACACAAAGACGGAGAACACTGAAGCTTTCTTT
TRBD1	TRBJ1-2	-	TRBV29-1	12	CSFSGGGIGYTF	TGCAGCTTCTCAGGGGGGGGTATAGGCTACACCTTC
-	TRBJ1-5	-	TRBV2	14	CASSELGRNQPQHF	TGTGCCAGCAGTGAGTTGGGCCGCAATCAGCCCCAGCATTTT
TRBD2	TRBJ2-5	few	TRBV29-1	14	CSVAPGLAQETQYF	TGCAGCGTTGCTCCGGGACTAGCGCAAGAGACCCAGTACTTC
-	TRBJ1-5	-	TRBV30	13	CAWSVNRNQPQHF	TGTGCCTGGAGTGTAAACAGGAATCAGCCCCAGCATTTT
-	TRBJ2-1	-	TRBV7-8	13	CASSLTRSDEQFF	TGTGCCAGCAGCTTAACGAGGAGCGATGAGCAGTTCTTC
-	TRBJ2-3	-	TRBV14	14	CASSQYTGVDTQYF	TGTGCCAGCAGCCAATATACGGGGGTAGATACGCAGTATTTT
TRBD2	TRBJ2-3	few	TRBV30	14	CAWRTSEYTDTQYF	TGTGCCTGGAGGACTAGCGAGTACACAGATACGCAGTATTTT
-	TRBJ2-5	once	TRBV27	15	CASSQSERRWETQYF	TGTGCCAGCAGTCAGTCTGAGAGGCGGTGGGAGACCCAGTACTTC
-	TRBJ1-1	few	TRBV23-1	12	CASSQLSSEAFF	TGCGCCAGCAGTCAATTGAGCTCCGAAGCTTTCTTT
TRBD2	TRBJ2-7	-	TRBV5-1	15	CASSLGTSGSYEQYF	TGCGCCAGCAGCTTAGGGACTAGCGGGTCCTACGAGCAGTACTTC
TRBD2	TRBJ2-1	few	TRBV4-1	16	CASSRLTSGGADEQFF	TGCGCCAGCAGCCGTCTAACTAGCGGGGGGGCCGATGAGCAGTTCTTC
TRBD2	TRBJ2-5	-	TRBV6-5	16	CASSYSRGAGYETQYF	TGTGCCAGCAGTTACTCGAGAGGAGCGGGGTATGAGACCCAGTACTTC
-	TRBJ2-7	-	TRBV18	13	CASSPDGHGEQYF	TGTGCCAGCTCACCTGACGGCCACGGCGAGCAGTACTTC
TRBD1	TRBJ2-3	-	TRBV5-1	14	CASSLGRGLDTQYF	TGCGCCAGCAGCTTGGGCAGGGGGCTTGATACGCAGTATTTT
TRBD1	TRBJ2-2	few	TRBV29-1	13	CSVPDRGTGELFF	TGCAGCGTCCCCGACAGGGGTACCGGGGAGCTGTTTTTT
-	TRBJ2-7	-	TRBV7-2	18	CASSLAVMEGKASYEQYF	TGTGCCAGCAGCTTAGCGGTAATGGAGGGCAAAGCTTCCTACGAGCAGTACTTC
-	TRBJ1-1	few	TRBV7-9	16	CASSSLPAVDSTEAFF	TGTGCCAGCAGCTCCCTGCCGGCAGTTGACAGCACTGAAGCTTTCTTT
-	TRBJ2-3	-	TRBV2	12	CASRTDTDTQYF	TGTGCCAGCAGAACCGACACAGATACGCAGTATTTT
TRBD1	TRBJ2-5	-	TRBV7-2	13	CASSTDREQTQYF	TGTGCCAGCAGCACAGACAGGGAACAGACCCAGTACTTC
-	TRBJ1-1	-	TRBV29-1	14	CSVARGGTNTEAFF	TGCAGCGTCGCACGGGGAGGGACGAACACTGAAGCTTTCTTT
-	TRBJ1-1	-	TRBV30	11	CAWHRNTEAFF	TGTGCCTGGCATAGGAACACTGAAGCTTTCTTT
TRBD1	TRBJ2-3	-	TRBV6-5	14	CASRRQGSTDTQYF	TGTGCCAGCAGAAGACAGGGAAGCACAGATACGCAGTATTTT
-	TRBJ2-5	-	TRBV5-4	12	CASSFSKETQYF	TGTGCCAGCAGCTTTTCTAAAGAGACCCAGTACTTC
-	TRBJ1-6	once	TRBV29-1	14	CSVRAEDFYSPLHF	TGCAGCGTTCGTGCAGAAGATTTCTATTCACCCCTCCACTTT
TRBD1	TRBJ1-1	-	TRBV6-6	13	CASIYTGGGEAFF	TGTGCCAGCATCTATACAGGGGGCGGTGAAGCTTTCTTT
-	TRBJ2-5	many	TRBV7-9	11	CASGWGETQYF	TGTGCCAGCGGGTGGGGAGAGACCCAGTACTTC
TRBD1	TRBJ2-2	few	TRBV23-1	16	CASTHGTGLNTGELFF	TGCGCCAGCACCCACGGGACAGGGTTGAACACCGGGGAGCTGTTTTTT
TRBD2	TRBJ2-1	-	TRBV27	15	CASGPGTSQSRWQFF	TGTGCCAGCGGACCCGGGACTAGTCAAAGTCGATGGCAGTTCTTC
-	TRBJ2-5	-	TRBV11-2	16	CASSLAGSLPGETQYF	TGTGCCAGCAGCTTAGCGGGCAGCCTCCCCGGGGAGACCCAGTACTTC
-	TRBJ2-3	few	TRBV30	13	CAWSGGQADTQYF	TGTGCCTGGAGTGGGGGGCAGGCAGATACGCAGTATTTT
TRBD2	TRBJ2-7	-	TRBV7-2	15	CASSGMGAGGNEQYF	TGTGCCAGCAGCGGTATGGGAGCGGGAGGTAACGAGCAGTACTTC
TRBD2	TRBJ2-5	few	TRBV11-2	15	CASSRGGTRYETQYF	TGTGCCAGCAGCCGCGGGGGGACTAGATACGAGACCCAGTACTTC
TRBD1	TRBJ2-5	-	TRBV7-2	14	CASSQSGQQETQYF	TGTGCCAGCAGCCAATCGGGACAGCAAGAGACCCAGTACTTC
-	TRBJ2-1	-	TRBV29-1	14	CSVALRGRYNEQFF	TGCAGCGTTGCCCTTCGGGGGCGCTACAATGAGCAGTTCTTC
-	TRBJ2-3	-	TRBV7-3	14	CASADSTVADTQYF	TGTGCCAGTGCCGACTCGACGGTGGCAGATACGCAGTATTTT